Listed below are T cell receptor beta chains from one sample, sequenced in a study of T cell responses to AZD1222 COVID-19 vaccine. Here immunoSEQ multiplex PCR was the method, and the copy in TCRdb shows in-frame clones only, minus some. The sample carries tens of thousands of clones, roughly 84% recorded once. The sequences come from peripheral blood, collected on day 0 of AZD1222 vaccination. The receptors here all came from an adult in good health. Each CDR3 is given with its conserved first and last residue. The order of the fields is D gene, clone size, J gene, V gene, CDR3 DNA, CDR3 protein. A D gene is named only where the DNA matches it firmly. Not every row has a clone size; where given, it reads once, few, many or a size class.

d_call: TRBD2
clone_size: few
j_call: TRBJ2-3
v_call: TRBV2
cdr3_nt: TGTGCCAGCAGTGGGGAGGGAGGAACAGATACGCAGTATTTT
cdr3_aa: CASSGEGGTDTQYF

d_call: .
clone_size: .
j_call: TRBJ2-1
v_call: TRBV7-9
cdr3_nt: TGTGCCAGCAGCCTCAGTTCTGTTGAGCAGTTCTTC
cdr3_aa: CASSLSSVEQFF

d_call: TRBD1
clone_size: .
j_call: TRBJ1-1
v_call: TRBV2
cdr3_nt: TGTGCCAGCAGTAGACAGGGGGCGCCCCGTACTGAAGCTTTCTTT
cdr3_aa: CASSRQGAPRTEAFF

d_call: TRBD1
clone_size: .
j_call: TRBJ1-1
v_call: TRBV4-1
cdr3_nt: TGCGCCAGCAGCCTAAGAGTACAGACAGGGGTGAGAGACACTGAAGCTTTCTTT
cdr3_aa: CASSLRVQTGVRDTEAFF

d_call: .
clone_size: .
j_call: TRBJ1-1
v_call: TRBV28
cdr3_nt: TGTGCCAGCAGTTTATCGGAGGGGTTCACTGAAGCTTTCTTT
cdr3_aa: CASSLSEGFTEAFF

d_call: TRBD1
clone_size: once
j_call: TRBJ2-7
v_call: TRBV19
cdr3_nt: TGTGCCAGTAGTATCGGACAGGCCGGTCCTTACGAGCAGTACTTC
cdr3_aa: CASSIGQAGPYEQYF

d_call: TRBD1
clone_size: .
j_call: TRBJ1-2
v_call: TRBV3-1/TRBV3-2
cdr3_nt: TGTGCCAGCAGCCAAGACCTGACAGGGGGTTACACCTTC
cdr3_aa: CASSQDLTGGYTF

d_call: .
clone_size: .
j_call: TRBJ1-1
v_call: TRBV6-6
cdr3_nt: TGTGCCAGCAGTTACTCGACCGCGAACACTGAAGCTTTCTTT
cdr3_aa: CASSYSTANTEAFF

d_call: .
clone_size: once
j_call: TRBJ2-3
v_call: TRBV7-2
cdr3_nt: TGTGCCAGCAGCCCAGATTCAAGCACAGATACGCAGTATTTT
cdr3_aa: CASSPDSSTDTQYF

d_call: .
clone_size: .
j_call: TRBJ2-2
v_call: TRBV6-5
cdr3_nt: TGTGCCAGCAGTTACTCGAGTAGGGCGGACGGGGAGCTGTTTTTT
cdr3_aa: CASSYSSRADGELFF

d_call: .
clone_size: few
j_call: TRBJ1-5
v_call: TRBV14
cdr3_nt: TGTGCCAGCAGCCAAGAAGACGGGGTTCTGGATAGCAATCAGCCCCAGCATTTT
cdr3_aa: CASSQEDGVLDSNQPQHF

d_call: .
clone_size: .
j_call: TRBJ2-7
v_call: TRBV10-3
cdr3_nt: TGTGCCGCAGCACCCACTTTCGGAACCTACGAGCAGTACTTC
cdr3_aa: CAAAPTFGTYEQYF

d_call: .
clone_size: .
j_call: TRBJ1-3
v_call: TRBV5-1
cdr3_nt: TGCGCCAGCAGCTTGGATTCAAGCTTTCACTCTGGAAACACCATATATTTT
cdr3_aa: CASSLDSSFHSGNTIYF

d_call: .
clone_size: .
j_call: TRBJ1-2
v_call: TRBV10-3
cdr3_nt: TGTGCCATCAGTGGAGGAGACTATGGCTACACCTTC
cdr3_aa: CAISGGDYGYTF

d_call: .
clone_size: .
j_call: TRBJ1-2
v_call: TRBV19
cdr3_nt: TGTGCCAGTAGTATAGGACAAGTCTACACCTTC
cdr3_aa: CASSIGQVYTF

d_call: .
clone_size: .
j_call: TRBJ1-5
v_call: TRBV3-1/TRBV3-2
cdr3_nt: TGTGCCAGCAGCCAAGGGGTTGCGAGGTCGGGTCAGCCCCAGCATTTT
cdr3_aa: CASSQGVARSGQPQHF

d_call: TRBD2
clone_size: once
j_call: TRBJ2-7
v_call: TRBV30
cdr3_nt: TGTGCCTGGAGTGTAGAGCGGGACTCCTACGAGCAGTACTTC
cdr3_aa: CAWSVERDSYEQYF

d_call: TRBD1
clone_size: .
j_call: TRBJ1-5
v_call: TRBV6-2/TRBV6-3
cdr3_nt: TGTGCCAGCAGCCGACAGGGGTTGGGGCAGCCCCAGCATTTT
cdr3_aa: CASSRQGLGQPQHF

d_call: TRBD2
clone_size: once
j_call: TRBJ2-2
v_call: TRBV5-4
cdr3_nt: TGTGCCAGCAGCTTGCAGGCGGGGGGTGACACCGGGGAGCTGTTTTTT
cdr3_aa: CASSLQAGGDTGELFF

d_call: TRBD1
clone_size: .
j_call: TRBJ2-7
v_call: TRBV3-1/TRBV3-2
cdr3_nt: TGTGCCAGCAGCCATGGGACAGGGGCTTTCTCCGAGCAGTACTTC
cdr3_aa: CASSHGTGAFSEQYF

d_call: .
clone_size: .
j_call: TRBJ1-5
v_call: TRBV30
cdr3_nt: TGTGCCTGGAGTGTGGGGCAGGGCAATCAGCCCCAGCATTTT
cdr3_aa: CAWSVGQGNQPQHF

d_call: .
clone_size: .
j_call: TRBJ1-5
v_call: TRBV6-6
cdr3_nt: TGTGCCAGCAGCCTACAGGGTATGACCCAGCCCCAGCATTTT
cdr3_aa: CASSLQGMTQPQHF

d_call: .
clone_size: .
j_call: TRBJ1-1
v_call: TRBV6-5
cdr3_nt: TGTGCCAGCAGTTACTCGACCGCGAACACTGAAGCTTTCTTT
cdr3_aa: CASSYSTANTEAFF

d_call: .
clone_size: .
j_call: TRBJ2-7
v_call: TRBV5-4
cdr3_nt: TGTGCCAGCAGCTTGGGGACGGGACCCTACGAGCAGTACTTC
cdr3_aa: CASSLGTGPYEQYF

d_call: .
clone_size: .
j_call: TRBJ1-2
v_call: TRBV7-2
cdr3_nt: TGTGCCAGCAGCCTGACAACCCGGGCTCAAGGCTACACCTTC
cdr3_aa: CASSLTTRAQGYTF

d_call: TRBD1
clone_size: .
j_call: TRBJ1-3
v_call: TRBV3-1/TRBV3-2
cdr3_nt: TGTGCCAGCAAGGGGACAGGGGTAAACTCTGGAAACACCATATATTTT
cdr3_aa: CASKGTGVNSGNTIYF

d_call: .
clone_size: .
j_call: TRBJ2-3
v_call: TRBV13
cdr3_nt: TGTGCCAGCAGCTTAGGGATCCGTAACGCAGATACGCAGTATTTT
cdr3_aa: CASSLGIRNADTQYF

d_call: .
clone_size: .
j_call: TRBJ2-2
v_call: TRBV19
cdr3_nt: TGTGCCAGTAGTCCACAGACTCTAGAAAACACCGGGGAGCTGTTTTTT
cdr3_aa: CASSPQTLENTGELFF

d_call: .
clone_size: medium-sized
j_call: TRBJ1-1
v_call: TRBV15
cdr3_nt: TGTGCCACCAGCAGAGAGGGGAGGGGCGCGGCTGAAGCTTTCTTT
cdr3_aa: CATSREGRGAAEAFF

d_call: TRBD1
clone_size: .
j_call: TRBJ1-3
v_call: TRBV6-5
cdr3_nt: TGTGCCAGCAGGCTCACAGGGGGCTCAGGAAACACCATATATTTT
cdr3_aa: CASRLTGGSGNTIYF

d_call: .
clone_size: .
j_call: TRBJ1-1
v_call: TRBV19
cdr3_nt: TGTGCCAGTAGTATAGACCCACTGGGCATGAACACTGAAGCTTTCTTT
cdr3_aa: CASSIDPLGMNTEAFF

d_call: .
clone_size: .
j_call: TRBJ2-3
v_call: TRBV29-1
cdr3_nt: TGCAGCGTTGAATTAACTGGGGGGCCAGATACGCAGTATTTT
cdr3_aa: CSVELTGGPDTQYF

d_call: TRBD2
clone_size: .
j_call: TRBJ2-5
v_call: TRBV11-2
cdr3_nt: TGTGCCAGCAGCTTAGCGGGGGGAGAGACCCAGTACTTC
cdr3_aa: CASSLAGGETQYF

d_call: .
clone_size: .
j_call: TRBJ1-5
v_call: TRBV27
cdr3_nt: TGTGCCAGCGCCTGGGGGGGTGGCAATCAGCCCCAGCATTTT
cdr3_aa: CASAWGGGNQPQHF

d_call: TRBD2
clone_size: few
j_call: TRBJ2-1
v_call: TRBV5-4
cdr3_nt: TGTGCCAGCAGCTGGGGACTAGCGGGGGCCCACAATGAGCAGTTCTTC
cdr3_aa: CASSWGLAGAHNEQFF

d_call: .
clone_size: .
j_call: TRBJ2-2
v_call: TRBV2
cdr3_nt: TGTGCCAGCTCGGCCCGGGTGACAACCGGGGAGCTGTTTTTT
cdr3_aa: CASSARVTTGELFF

d_call: TRBD1
clone_size: .
j_call: TRBJ1-1
v_call: TRBV6-6
cdr3_nt: TGTGCCAGCAGTTACGGACAGGGGATGAACACTGAAGCTTTCTTT
cdr3_aa: CASSYGQGMNTEAFF